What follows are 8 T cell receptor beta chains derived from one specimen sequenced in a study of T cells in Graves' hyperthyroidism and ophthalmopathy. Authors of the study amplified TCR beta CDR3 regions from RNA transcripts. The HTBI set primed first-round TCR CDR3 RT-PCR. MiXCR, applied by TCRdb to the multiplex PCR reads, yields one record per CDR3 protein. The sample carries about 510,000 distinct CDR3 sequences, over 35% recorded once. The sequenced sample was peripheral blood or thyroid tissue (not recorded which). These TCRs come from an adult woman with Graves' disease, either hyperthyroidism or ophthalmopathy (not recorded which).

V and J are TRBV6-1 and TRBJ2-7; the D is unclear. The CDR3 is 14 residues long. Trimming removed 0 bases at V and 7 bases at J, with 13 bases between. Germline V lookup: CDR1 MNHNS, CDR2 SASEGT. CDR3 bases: TGTGCCAGCAGTGAAGCATTTATCTGGGCTGAGCAGTACTTC. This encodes CASSEAFIWAEQYF.

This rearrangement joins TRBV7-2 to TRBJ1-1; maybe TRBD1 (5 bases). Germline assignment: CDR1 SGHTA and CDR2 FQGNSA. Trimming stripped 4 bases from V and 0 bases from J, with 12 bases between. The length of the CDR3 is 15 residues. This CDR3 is CASSYSGLMNTEAFF. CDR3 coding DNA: TGTGCCAGCAGCTACTCAGGGTTAATGAACACTGAAGCTTTCTTT. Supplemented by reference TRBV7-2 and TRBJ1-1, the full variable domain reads GAGVSQSPSNKVTEKGKDVELRCDPISGHTALYWYRQSLGQGLEFLIYFQGNSAPDKSGLPSDRFSAERTGGSVSTLTIQRTQQEDSAVYLCASSYSGLMNTEAFFGQGTRLTVV.

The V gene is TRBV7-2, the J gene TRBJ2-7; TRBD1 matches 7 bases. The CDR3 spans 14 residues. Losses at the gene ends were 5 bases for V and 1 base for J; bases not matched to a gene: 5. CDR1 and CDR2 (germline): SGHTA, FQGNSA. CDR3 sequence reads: CASSVGGQSYEQYF. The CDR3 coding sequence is TGTGCCAGCAGCGTTGGGGGACAGTCCTACGAGCAGTACTTC.

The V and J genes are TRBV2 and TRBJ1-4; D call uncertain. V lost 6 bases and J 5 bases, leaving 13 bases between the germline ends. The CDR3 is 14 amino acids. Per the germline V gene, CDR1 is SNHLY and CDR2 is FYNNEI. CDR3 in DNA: TGTGCCAGCAGGGGATCCCTGGGCAATGAAAAACTGTTTTTT. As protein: CASRGSLGNEKLFF.

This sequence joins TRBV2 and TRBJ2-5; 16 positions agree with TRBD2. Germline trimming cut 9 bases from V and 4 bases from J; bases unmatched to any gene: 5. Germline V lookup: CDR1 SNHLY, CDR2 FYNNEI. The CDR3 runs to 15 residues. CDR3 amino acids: CARRGLAGGPETQYF. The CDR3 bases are TGTGCCAGACGGGGACTAGCGGGAGGGCCAGAGACCCAGTACTTC.

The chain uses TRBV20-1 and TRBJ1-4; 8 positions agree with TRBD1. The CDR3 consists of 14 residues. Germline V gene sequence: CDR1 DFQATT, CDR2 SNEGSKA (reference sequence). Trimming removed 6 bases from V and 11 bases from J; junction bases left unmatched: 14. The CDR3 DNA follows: TGCAGTGCCAGGCCCGGGACAGGAGGTGGGAAACTGTTTTTT. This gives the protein CSARPGTGGGKLFF.

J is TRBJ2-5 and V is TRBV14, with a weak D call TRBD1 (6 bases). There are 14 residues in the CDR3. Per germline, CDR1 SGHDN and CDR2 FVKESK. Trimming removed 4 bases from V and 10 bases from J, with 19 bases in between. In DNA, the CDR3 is TGTGCCAGCAGCCCTACAGGGCCCACCGGGGTCCAGTACTTC. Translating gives CASSPTGPTGVQYF.

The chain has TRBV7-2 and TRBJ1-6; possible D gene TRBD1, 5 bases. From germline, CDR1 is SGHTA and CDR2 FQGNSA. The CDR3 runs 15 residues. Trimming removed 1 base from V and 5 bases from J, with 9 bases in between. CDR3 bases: TGTGCCAGCAGCTTAGATCCGGGGCATAATTCACCCCTCCACTTT. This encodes CASSLDPGHNSPLHF.